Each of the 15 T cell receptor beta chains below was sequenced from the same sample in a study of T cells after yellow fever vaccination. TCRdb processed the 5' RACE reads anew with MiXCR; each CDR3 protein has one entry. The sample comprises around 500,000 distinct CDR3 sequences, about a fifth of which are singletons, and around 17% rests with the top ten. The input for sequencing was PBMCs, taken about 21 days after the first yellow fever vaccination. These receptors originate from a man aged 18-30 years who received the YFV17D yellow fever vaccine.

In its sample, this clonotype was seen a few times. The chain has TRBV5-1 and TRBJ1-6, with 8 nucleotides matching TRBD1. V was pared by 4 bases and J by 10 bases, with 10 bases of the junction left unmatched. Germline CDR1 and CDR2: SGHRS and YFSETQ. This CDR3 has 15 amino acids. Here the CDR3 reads CASSPSGTGTSPLHF. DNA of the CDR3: TGCGCCAGCAGCCCGAGCGGGACAGGAACCTCACCCCTCCACTTT.

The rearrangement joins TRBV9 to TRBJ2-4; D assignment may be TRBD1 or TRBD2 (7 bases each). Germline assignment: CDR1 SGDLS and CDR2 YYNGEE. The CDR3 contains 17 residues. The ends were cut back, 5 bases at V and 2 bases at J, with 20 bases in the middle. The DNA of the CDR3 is TGTGCCAGCAGGAGAAGGGAGGGGGCCAGATCCAAAAACATTCAGTACTTC. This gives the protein CASRRREGARSKNIQYF.

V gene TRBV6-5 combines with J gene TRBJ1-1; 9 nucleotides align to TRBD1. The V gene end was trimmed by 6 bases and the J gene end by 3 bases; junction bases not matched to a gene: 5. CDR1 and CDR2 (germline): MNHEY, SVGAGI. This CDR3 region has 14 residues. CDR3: CASRLQGADTEAFF. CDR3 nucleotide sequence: TGTGCCAGCAGGTTACAGGGGGCCGACACTGAAGCTTTCTTT.

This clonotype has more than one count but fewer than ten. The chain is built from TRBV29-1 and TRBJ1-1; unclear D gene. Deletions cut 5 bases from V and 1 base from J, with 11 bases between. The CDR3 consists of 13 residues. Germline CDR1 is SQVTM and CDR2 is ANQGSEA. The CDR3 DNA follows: TGCAGCGTTACCCAACAGCCGAACACTGAAGCTTTCTTT. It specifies CSVTQQPNTEAFF.

CDR3 region: CSAPRPMNTEAFF. The CDR3 DNA sequence: TGCAGTGCTCCAAGGCCCATGAACACTGAAGCTTTCTTT. V and J are TRBV20-1 and TRBJ1-1; no definite D call. The CDR3 is 13 residues long. V was shortened by 5 bases and J by 0 bases, with 10 bases between the two germline ends. Per germline, CDR1 DFQATT and CDR2 SNEGSKA (reference sequence).

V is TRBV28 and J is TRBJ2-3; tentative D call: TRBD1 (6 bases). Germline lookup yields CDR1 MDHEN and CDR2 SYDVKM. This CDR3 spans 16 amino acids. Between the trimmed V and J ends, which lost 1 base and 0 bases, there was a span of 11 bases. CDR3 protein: CASSLFGGGSTDTQYF. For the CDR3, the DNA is TGTGCCAGCAGTTTATTTGGGGGCGGAAGCACAGATACGCAGTATTTT.

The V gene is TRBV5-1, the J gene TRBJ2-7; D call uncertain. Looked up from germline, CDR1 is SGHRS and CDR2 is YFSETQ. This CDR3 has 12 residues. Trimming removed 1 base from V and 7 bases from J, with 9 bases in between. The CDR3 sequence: CASSLLGSEQYF. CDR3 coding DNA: TGCGCCAGCAGCTTGCTTGGATCGGAGCAGTACTTC.

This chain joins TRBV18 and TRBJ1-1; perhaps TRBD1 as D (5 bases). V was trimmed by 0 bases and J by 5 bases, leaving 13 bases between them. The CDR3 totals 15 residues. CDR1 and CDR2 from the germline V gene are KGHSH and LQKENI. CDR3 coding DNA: TGTGCCAGCTCACCACCAGGGGTAAGGAGGACTGAAGCTTTCTTT. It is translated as CASSPPGVRRTEAFF.

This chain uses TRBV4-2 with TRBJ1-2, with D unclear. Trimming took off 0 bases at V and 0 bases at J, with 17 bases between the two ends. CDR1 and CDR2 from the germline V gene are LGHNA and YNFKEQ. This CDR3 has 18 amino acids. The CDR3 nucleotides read TGTGCCAGCAGCCAAGATATTTCAGGAACGACTACTAACTATGGCTACACCTTC. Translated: CASSQDISGTTTNYGYTF.

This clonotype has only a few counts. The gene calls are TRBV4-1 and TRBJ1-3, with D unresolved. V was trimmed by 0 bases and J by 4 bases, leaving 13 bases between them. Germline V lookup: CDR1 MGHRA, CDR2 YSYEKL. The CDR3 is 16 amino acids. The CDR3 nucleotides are TGCGCCAGCAGCCAAGAGCCGGATCCGCGGGGAAACACCATATATTTT. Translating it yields CASSQEPDPRGNTIYF.

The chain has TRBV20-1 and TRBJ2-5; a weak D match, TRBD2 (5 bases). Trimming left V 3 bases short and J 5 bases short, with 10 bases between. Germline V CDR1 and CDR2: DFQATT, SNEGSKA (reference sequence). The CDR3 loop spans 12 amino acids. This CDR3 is CSASVPGETQYF. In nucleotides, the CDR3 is TGCAGTGCTAGTGTCCCGGGGGAGACCCAGTACTTC.

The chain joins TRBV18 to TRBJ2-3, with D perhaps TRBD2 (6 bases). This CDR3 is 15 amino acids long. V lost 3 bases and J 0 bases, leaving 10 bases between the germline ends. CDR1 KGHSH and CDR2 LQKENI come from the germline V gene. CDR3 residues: CASSPSAGSTDTQYF. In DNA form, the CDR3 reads TGTGCCAGCTCACCCTCGGCGGGAAGCACAGATACGCAGTATTTT.

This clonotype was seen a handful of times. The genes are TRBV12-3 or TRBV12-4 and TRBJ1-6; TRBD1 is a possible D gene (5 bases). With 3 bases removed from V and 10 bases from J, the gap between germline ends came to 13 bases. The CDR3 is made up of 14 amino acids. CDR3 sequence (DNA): TGTGCCAGCAGTTTGTTTGAAAGGGGCTCACCCCTCCACTTT. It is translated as CASSLFERGSPLHF.

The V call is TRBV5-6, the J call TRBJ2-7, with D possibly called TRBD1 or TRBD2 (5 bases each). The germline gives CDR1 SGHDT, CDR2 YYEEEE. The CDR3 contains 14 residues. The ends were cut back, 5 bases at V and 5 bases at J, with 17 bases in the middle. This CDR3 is CASSDSGTLNEQYF. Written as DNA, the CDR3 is TGTGCCAGCAGTGACTCCGGGACCTTAAACGAGCAGTACTTC.

CDR3 nucleotides: TGCAGTGTAGGAGGGTCCGTGGACACTGAAGCTTTCTTT. This translates into CSVGGSVDTEAFF. The rearrangement uses TRBV20-1 and TRBJ1-1; D is uncertain. The CDR3 has 13 residues. From germline, CDR1 is DFQATT and CDR2 SNEGSKA (reference sequence). Trimming removed 7 bases from V and 3 bases from J, with 15 bases in between.